This T cell receptor beta chain was documented in a study of T-cell reconstitution after alpha-beta-depleted transplantation in children. Trimming took 3 bases from V and 6 from J; bases not matched to a gene: 6. The germline V gene encodes CDR1 SGHKS and CDR2 YYEKEE (reference sequence). The CDR3 has 14 amino acids. It was with unique molecular identifiers that the TCRbeta library was prepared. One entry per CDR3 protein results from TCRdb running MiXCR on the PCR reads. The sample consists of about 640,000 distinct CDR3 sequences, about 15% of them appearing once. The chain uses TRBV5-5 and TRBJ2-7, with 10 bases matching TRBD1. The sequences come from PBMCs from the stem cell graft donor, collected from the stem cell graft. This TCR derives from a human donor who donated a stem cell graft to a child with acute myeloid leukemia. The CDR3 bases are TGTGCCAGCAGCTCTAGGACAGGGGGAGGCGAGCAGTACTTC. This gives the protein CASSSRTGGGEQYF.